What follows describes a single T cell receptor (beta chain). With a J-beta primer mix and a sample-barcoded 5' primer, a second PCR ran about 7 to 12 cycles. Carrying 12 random nucleotides, a template-switch adaptor labeled each individual cDNA molecule. TCRdb called the 5' RACE reads again in MiXCR, with one record for every CDR3 protein. The table lists under 1,100,000 distinct CDR3 sequences, about 23% of them singletons, with about 0.69% in the top ten. This entry comes from a study of blood T cells in healthy people across ages. The length of the CDR3 is 14 residues. Germline V gene lookup returns CDR1 SGHTA and CDR2 FQGNSA. V was pared by 4 bases and J by 4 bases, with 12 bases between. A minimum of 5 micrograms of total RNA was extracted per sample. The sample also formed part of further work on T cells of mothers and their children. As that report states: Clones that were microchimeric and persistent were not detected among T cells.

This rearrangement joins TRBV7-2 to TRBJ2-3; the D is unclear. This receptor was obtained from a girl aged 2-10 years in good health. The sequencing sample was made of blood. The CDR3 nucleotides read TGTGCCAGCAGCTCCTCGCAGGCAGCAGATACGCAGTATTTT. This codes for CASSSSQAADTQYF.